Each of the 21 T cell receptor beta chains below was sequenced from the same sample in a study of blood T cell repertoires in COVID-19. Repertoires were generated with immunoSEQ multiplex PCR, while TCRdb's copy carries only in-frame clones and drops some. The sample includes tens of thousands of clones, approximately 82% of them seen just once. Sequenced sample: peripheral blood. Receptor source: a man in his forties or fifties with active COVID-19.

Only one count was recorded for this clone. This chain links TRBV14 with TRBJ2-7; possible D gene TRBD2, 7 bases. Germline assignment: CDR1 SGHDN and CDR2 FVKESK. This CDR3 is built from 13 residues. The germline V and J ends were trimmed by 6 bases and 3 bases, with 12 bases remaining between them. CDR3 DNA sequence: TGTGCCAGCAGAGGGGGGGGCCACTACGAGCAGTACTTC. Its protein product is CASRGGGHYEQYF.

This clone was counted only a few times. The chain employs TRBV4-1 and TRBJ2-7, with no clear D. CDR1 and CDR2 from the germline V gene are MGHRA and YSYEKL. The V and J ends lost 0 bases and 5 bases respectively, with 14 bases between them. The CDR3 extends over 15 amino acids. The CDR3 loop reads CASSQDGLVRDEQYF. Here the CDR3 DNA reads TGCGCCAGCAGCCAAGACGGCTTGGTCCGGGACGAGCAGTACTTC.

This chain's CDR3 is CASSSGTGGRSYNEQFF. DNA of the CDR3: TGTGCCAGCAGCTCCGGGACAGGGGGACGCTCCTACAATGAGCAGTTCTTC. The chain recombines TRBV2 with TRBJ2-1; TRBD1 matches at 11 bases. The CDR3 totals 17 residues. J gave up 0 bases and V 6 bases, and 7 bases lay outside the gene matches. Germline CDR1 is SNHLY and CDR2 is FYNNEI.

This chain connects TRBV11-2 to TRBJ2-7, with a weak D call TRBD2 (5 bases). V was cut by 5 bases and J by 2 bases, with 16 bases left in between. The CDR3 runs 15 residues. Germline CDR1 SGHAT, CDR2 FQNNGV. CDR3 loop: CASSPARLHTYEQYF. In DNA, the CDR3 is TGTGCCAGCAGCCCCGCGCGACTACACACCTACGAGCAGTACTTC. The full variable domain, in which reference TRBV11-2 and TRBJ2-7 provide the parts outside the CDR3, is EAGVAQSPRYKIIEKRQSVAFWCNPISGHATLYWYQQILGQGPKLLIQFQNNGVVDDSQLPKDRFSAERLKGVDSTLKIQPAKLEDSAVYLCASSPARLHTYEQYFGPGTRLTVT.

The rearrangement links TRBV7-9 to TRBJ1-3, with 8 bases fitting TRBD1. CDR3 length equals 16 residues. V dropped 5 bases and J dropped 0; count of bases not matched to a gene: 6. Germline V gene data show CDR1 as SEHNR and CDR2 as FQNEAQ (reference sequence). CDR3 in amino acids: CASSAGGPLSGNTIYF. The CDR3 coding sequence is TGTGCCAGCAGCGCAGGGGGCCCGCTCTCTGGAAACACCATATATTTT.

The sample holds a few counts of this clone. This rearrangement joins TRBV9 to TRBJ2-2, with D possibly TRBD1 on 5 matching bases. The CDR3 has 13 residues. Trimming removed 0 bases from V and 5 bases from J, with 5 bases in between. In germline, CDR1 is SGDLS, CDR2 YYNGEE. CDR3: CASSVEGTGELFF. In DNA form, the CDR3 reads TGTGCCAGCAGCGTAGAGGGGACCGGGGAGCTGTTTTTT.

The CDR3 is CASSQGEPLRNEKLFF. CDR3 DNA sequence: TGTGCCAGCAGCCAAGGGGAGCCCCTGAGGAATGAAAAACTGTTTTTT. The chain combines TRBV3-1 (or the pseudogene TRBV3-2) with TRBJ1-4; D is unclear. The germline V gene encodes CDR1 LGHDT and CDR2 YNNKEL (reference sequence). V lost 1 base to trimming and J lost 5 bases, with 14 bases between them. CDR3 length: 16 amino acids.

This chain links TRBV4-1 with TRBJ2-2; 10 bases map to TRBD2. The CDR3 is 19 residues long. The trim removed 0 bases at V and 1 base at J, leaving 8 bases unmatched. Germline assignment: CDR1 MGHRA and CDR2 YSYEKL. The DNA for the CDR3 is TGCGCCAGCAGCCAAGAGGGCCGGACTAGCGGACGGAACACCGGGGAGCTGTTTTTT. Translation gives CASSQEGRTSGRNTGELFF.

V and J are TRBV11-3 and TRBJ2-3; 13 nucleotides match TRBD2. J gave up 5 bases and V 4 bases, and 6 bases lay outside the gene matches. This CDR3 has 16 amino acids. Germline CDR1 and CDR2: SGHNT and YENEEA. The CDR3 is CASSSGTSGAGDTQYF. The DNA for the CDR3 is TGTGCCAGCAGCTCGGGGACTAGCGGGGCTGGAGATACGCAGTATTTT.

The J gene is TRBJ1-1, the V gene TRBV5-4, with TRBD1 matching over 11 bases. Unmatched junction bases numbered 6, after V lost 5 bases and J lost 0 bases. The CDR3 totals 16 residues. CDR1 and CDR2 (germline): SGHNT, YYREEE (reference sequence). CDR3 residues: CASRGDRGFMNTEAFF. CDR3 nucleotide sequence: TGTGCCAGCAGGGGGGACAGGGGGTTCATGAACACTGAAGCTTTCTTT.

The chain has TRBV20-1 and TRBJ2-2; TRBD1 agrees at 9 bases. Germline CDR1 reads DFQATT; CDR2 reads SNEGSKA (reference sequence). Germline trimming cut 3 bases from V and 5 bases from J; bases unmatched to any gene: 4. CDR3 length: 14 residues. The CDR3 nucleotides are TGCAGTGCTAGTAGAGGACAGGGGACCGGGGAGCTGTTTTTT. Its translation is CSASRGQGTGELFF.

This clone was seen only once. The chain links TRBV6-5 to TRBJ1-3, with D perhaps matching TRBD1 (6 bases). Trimming left V 4 bases short and J 2 bases short, with 12 bases between. This CDR3 contains 15 residues. In germline, CDR1 is MNHEY, CDR2 SVGAGI. CDR3 DNA sequence: TGTGCCAGCAGTTTCCAGGGGACAACTGGAAACACCATATATTTT. Its translation is CASSFQGTTGNTIYF.

The chain employs TRBV19 and TRBJ1-5; D is unresolved. The V gene's germline CDR1 is LNHDA and CDR2 SQIVND (reference sequence). This CDR3 comprises 17 residues. V was pared by 7 bases and J by 4 bases, with 23 bases between. Here the CDR3 DNA reads TGTGCCAGTACTTCTCCCCCCGGCACTAATAGGAATCAGCCCCAGCATTTT. Its translation: CASTSPPGTNRNQPQHF.

The chain is built from TRBV20-1 and TRBJ1-5, with D uncertain. The CDR3 is 13 amino acids. Between the trimmed V and J ends, which lost 3 bases and 0 bases, there was a span of 6 bases. Per the germline V gene, CDR1 is DFQATT and CDR2 is SNEGSKA (reference sequence). The CDR3 DNA is TGCAGTGCTAGTCCCCATAGCAATCAGCCCCAGCATTTT. Its protein product is CSASPHSNQPQHF.

The gene calls are TRBV7-9 and TRBJ2-7; maybe TRBD1 (6 bases). V lost 5 bases, J lost 4 bases, and 9 bases lay in between. Germline loops: CDR1 SEHNR, CDR2 FQNEAQ (reference sequence). The CDR3 contains 12 residues. The CDR3 spells CASSLQGYEQYF. Here the CDR3 DNA reads TGTGCCAGCAGCCTACAGGGATACGAGCAGTACTTC.

This clone was seen only once. The chain couples TRBV27 to TRBJ1-1, with 9 positions matching TRBD1. The CDR3 extends over 16 amino acids. Trimming took 2 bases from V and 1 from J; bases not matched to a gene: 5. Germline V gene lookup returns CDR1 MNHEY and CDR2 SMNVEV (reference sequence). CDR3 bases: TGTGCCAGCAGTTTAAATACGGGACAGGGGAACACTGAAGCTTTCTTT. This sequence encodes CASSLNTGQGNTEAFF.

The chain couples TRBV24-1 to TRBJ1-5; 10 bases match TRBD1. CDR3 length: 15 amino acids. Looked up from germline, CDR1 is KGHDR and CDR2 is SFDVKD. The J segment lost 6 bases and the V segment lost 3 bases, leaving 4 bases of the junction unmatched. The CDR3 DNA reads TGTGCCACCAGTGATGCGACAGGGGGCCTTCAGCCCCAGCATTTT. Translation gives CATSDATGGLQPQHF.

The chain recombines TRBV27 with TRBJ1-1; D unresolved. Germline lookup yields CDR1 MNHEY and CDR2 SMNVEV (reference sequence). This CDR3 spans 14 amino acids. Trimming left V 5 bases short and J 0 bases short, with 10 bases between. The CDR3 region is CASSVFRMNTEAFF. The CDR3 region has the DNA TGTGCCAGCAGTGTTTTCCGTATGAACACTGAAGCTTTCTTT.

This clone was seen only a few times. The genes are TRBV7-9 and TRBJ1-5, with a weak D call TRBD1 (6 bases). Germline CDR1 reads SEHNR; CDR2 reads FQNEAQ (reference sequence). CDR3 size: 13 residues. Trimming left V 4 bases short and J 13 bases short, with 17 bases between. For the CDR3, the DNA is TGTGCCAGCAGCTCTCTAGAGGGCCAGGGGCAGCATTTT. Translating it yields CASSSLEGQGQHF.

In its sample, this clone was seen once. This chain links TRBV19 with TRBJ1-2; D possibly corresponds to TRBD1 (6 bases). This CDR3 comprises 15 residues. Germline V CDR1 and CDR2: LNHDA, SQIVND (reference sequence). The V and J ends lost 1 base and 4 bases respectively, with 13 bases between them. CDR3 DNA: TGTGCCAGTAGTATAGGCCCAGGGGTAAGCTATGGCTACACCTTC. Translating it yields CASSIGPGVSYGYTF.

The V gene is TRBV6-1, the J gene TRBJ1-2; D possibly corresponds to TRBD1 (6 bases). Germline V gives CDR1 MNHNS, CDR2 SASEGT. The CDR3 length is 13 residues. The V end lost 1 base, the J end lost 5 bases, and 8 bases lay between the germline ends. CDR3 sequence: CASSEGRGYGYTF. The CDR3 nucleotides are TGTGCCAGCAGTGAAGGCAGGGGTTATGGCTACACCTTC.